This TCR beta chain comes out of a study of early T cells in non-severe SARS-CoV-2 infection. The CDR3 loop spans 13 amino acids. V lost 6 bases, J lost 6 bases, and 7 bases stayed unmatched. Germline V gene lookup returns CDR1 MDHEN and CDR2 SYDVKM. In the library, individual cDNA molecules carried attached unique molecular identifiers. Each CDR3 protein gets one entry after TCRdb re-called the 5' RACE reads with MiXCR. The data show roughly 80,000 distinct CDR3 sequences, roughly 5.7% seen once. The sequencing sample was made of whole blood. The chain employs TRBV28 and TRBJ2-7, with 8 bases that match TRBD1. The TCR sequence derives from an adult who was a healthcare worker with PCR-confirmed SARS-CoV-2 infection or an uninfected control (not recorded which). The CDR3 DNA reads as TGTGCCAGCAGCACTTTCAGGGGGCTCGAGCAGTACTTC. This gives the protein CASSTFRGLEQYF.